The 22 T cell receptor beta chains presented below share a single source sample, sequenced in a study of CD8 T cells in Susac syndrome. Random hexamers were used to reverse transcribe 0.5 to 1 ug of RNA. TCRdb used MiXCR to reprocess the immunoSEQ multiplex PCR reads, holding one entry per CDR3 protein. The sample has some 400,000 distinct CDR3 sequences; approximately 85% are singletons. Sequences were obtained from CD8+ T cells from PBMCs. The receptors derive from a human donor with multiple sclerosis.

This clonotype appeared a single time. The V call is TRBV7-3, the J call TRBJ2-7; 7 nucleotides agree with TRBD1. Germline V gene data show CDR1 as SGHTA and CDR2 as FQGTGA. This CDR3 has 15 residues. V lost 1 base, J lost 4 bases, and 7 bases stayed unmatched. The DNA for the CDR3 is TGTGCCAGCAGCTTAAGCGCGACAGGGCTGTACGAGCAGTACTTC. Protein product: CASSLSATGLYEQYF.

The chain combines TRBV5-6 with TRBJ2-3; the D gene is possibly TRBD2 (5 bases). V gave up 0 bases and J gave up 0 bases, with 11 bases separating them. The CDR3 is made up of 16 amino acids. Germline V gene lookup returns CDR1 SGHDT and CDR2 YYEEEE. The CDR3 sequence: CASSLAGDPSTDTQYF. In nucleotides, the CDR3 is TGTGCCAGCAGCTTGGCCGGGGATCCCAGCACAGATACGCAGTATTTT.

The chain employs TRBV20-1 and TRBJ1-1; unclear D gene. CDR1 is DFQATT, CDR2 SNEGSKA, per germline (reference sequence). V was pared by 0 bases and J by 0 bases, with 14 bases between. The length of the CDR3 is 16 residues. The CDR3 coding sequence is TGCAGTGCTAGAGATGTCGGAAGGGTCCTGAACACTGAAGCTTTCTTT. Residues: CSARDVGRVLNTEAFF.

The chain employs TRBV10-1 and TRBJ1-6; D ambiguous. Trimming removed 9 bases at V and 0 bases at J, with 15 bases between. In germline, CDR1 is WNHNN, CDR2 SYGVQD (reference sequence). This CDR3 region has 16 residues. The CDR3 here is CARETRPSSYNSPLHF. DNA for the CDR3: TGCGCCAGGGAAACCCGACCCAGCTCCTATAATTCACCCCTCCACTTT.

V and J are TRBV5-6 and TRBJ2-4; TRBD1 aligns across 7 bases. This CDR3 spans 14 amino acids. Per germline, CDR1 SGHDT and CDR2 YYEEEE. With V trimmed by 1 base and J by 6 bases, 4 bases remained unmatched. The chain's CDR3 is CASSLLSGGNIQYF. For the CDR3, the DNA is TGTGCCAGCAGCTTGTTGTCAGGGGGAAACATTCAGTACTTC.

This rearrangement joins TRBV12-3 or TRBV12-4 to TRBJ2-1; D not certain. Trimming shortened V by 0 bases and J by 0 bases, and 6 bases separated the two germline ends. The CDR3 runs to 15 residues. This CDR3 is CASSLAPASYNEQFF. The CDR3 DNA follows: TGTGCCAGCAGTTTAGCGCCCGCCTCCTACAATGAGCAGTTCTTC.

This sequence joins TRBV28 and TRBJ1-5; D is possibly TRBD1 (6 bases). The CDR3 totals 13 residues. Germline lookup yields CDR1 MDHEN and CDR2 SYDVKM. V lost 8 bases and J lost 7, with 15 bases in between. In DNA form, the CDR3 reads TGTGCCAGCGGGAAAGGGGGAAGGCAGCCCCAGCATTTT. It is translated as CASGKGGRQPQHF.

The CDR3 spells CASSRQGGDNSPLHF. Here the CDR3 DNA reads TGCGCCAGCAGCAGACAGGGAGGAGATAATTCACCCCTCCACTTT. The V call is TRBV4-1, the J call TRBJ1-6; 7 bases agree with TRBD1. V was pared by 5 bases and J by 5 bases, with 6 bases of the junction left unmatched. CDR1 is MGHRA, CDR2 YSYEKL, per germline. CDR3 size: 15 residues.

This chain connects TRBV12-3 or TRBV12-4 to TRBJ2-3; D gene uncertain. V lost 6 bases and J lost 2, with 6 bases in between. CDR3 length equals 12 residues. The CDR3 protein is CASSPTTDTQYF. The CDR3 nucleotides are TGTGCCAGCAGCCCGACCACAGATACGCAGTATTTT.

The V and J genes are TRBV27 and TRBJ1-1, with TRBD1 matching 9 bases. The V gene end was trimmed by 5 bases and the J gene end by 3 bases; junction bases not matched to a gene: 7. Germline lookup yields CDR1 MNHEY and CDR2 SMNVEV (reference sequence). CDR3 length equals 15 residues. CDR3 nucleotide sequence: TGTGCCAGCAGTATAATGACAGGGGGGGACACTGAAGCTTTCTTT. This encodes CASSIMTGGDTEAFF.

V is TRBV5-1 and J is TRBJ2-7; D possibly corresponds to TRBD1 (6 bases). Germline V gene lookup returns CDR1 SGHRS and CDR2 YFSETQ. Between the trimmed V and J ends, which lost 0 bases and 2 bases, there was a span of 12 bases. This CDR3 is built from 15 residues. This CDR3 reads CASSLEAGVTYEQYF. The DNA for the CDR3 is TGCGCCAGCAGCTTGGAGGCAGGGGTAACCTACGAGCAGTACTTC.

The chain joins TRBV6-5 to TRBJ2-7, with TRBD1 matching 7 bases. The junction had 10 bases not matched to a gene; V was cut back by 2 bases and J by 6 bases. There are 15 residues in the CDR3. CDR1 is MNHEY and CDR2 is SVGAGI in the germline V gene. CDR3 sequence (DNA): TGTGCCAGCAGTTACCCAGCAGGGGGTTCGGCCGAGCAGTACTTC. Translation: CASSYPAGGSAEQYF.

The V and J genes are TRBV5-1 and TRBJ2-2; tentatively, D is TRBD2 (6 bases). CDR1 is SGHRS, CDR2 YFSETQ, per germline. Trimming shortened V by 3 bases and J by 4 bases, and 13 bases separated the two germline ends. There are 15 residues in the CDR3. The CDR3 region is CASSSEGAGTGELFF. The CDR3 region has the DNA TGCGCCAGCAGCTCTGAGGGAGCGGGCACCGGGGAGCTGTTTTTT.

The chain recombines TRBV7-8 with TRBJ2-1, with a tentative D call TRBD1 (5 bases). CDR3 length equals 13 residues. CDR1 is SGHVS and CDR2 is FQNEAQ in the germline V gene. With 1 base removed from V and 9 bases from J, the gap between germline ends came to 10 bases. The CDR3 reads CASSLGGGLEQFF. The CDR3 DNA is TGTGCCAGCAGCTTAGGGGGCGGTCTTGAGCAGTTCTTC.

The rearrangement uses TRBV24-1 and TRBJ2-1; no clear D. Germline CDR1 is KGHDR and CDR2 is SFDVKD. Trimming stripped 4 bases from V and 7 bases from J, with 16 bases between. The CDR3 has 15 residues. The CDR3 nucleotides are TGTGCCACCAGTGACCCCAGGTGGTCCGGTAATGAGCAGTTCTTC. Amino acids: CATSDPRWSGNEQFF.

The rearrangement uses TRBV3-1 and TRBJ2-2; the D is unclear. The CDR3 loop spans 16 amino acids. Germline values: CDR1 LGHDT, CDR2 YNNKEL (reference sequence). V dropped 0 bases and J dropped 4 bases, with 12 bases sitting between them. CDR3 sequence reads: CASSQELGKGTGELFF. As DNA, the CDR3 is TGTGCCAGCAGCCAAGAATTGGGAAAAGGCACCGGGGAGCTGTTTTTT.

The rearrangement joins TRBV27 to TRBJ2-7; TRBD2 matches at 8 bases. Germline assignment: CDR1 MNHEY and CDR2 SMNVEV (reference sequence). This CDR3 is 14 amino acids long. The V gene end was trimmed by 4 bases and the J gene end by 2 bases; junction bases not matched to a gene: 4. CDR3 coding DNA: TGTGCCAGCAGTTATACTAGCGGACCCTACGAGCAGTACTTC. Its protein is CASSYTSGPYEQYF.

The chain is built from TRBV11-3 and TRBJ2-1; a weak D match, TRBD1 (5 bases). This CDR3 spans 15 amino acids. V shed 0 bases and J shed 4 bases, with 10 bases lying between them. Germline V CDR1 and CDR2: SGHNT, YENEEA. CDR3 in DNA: TGTGCCAGCAGCTTAGATGACAGAGTATACAATGAGCAGTTCTTC. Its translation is CASSLDDRVYNEQFF.

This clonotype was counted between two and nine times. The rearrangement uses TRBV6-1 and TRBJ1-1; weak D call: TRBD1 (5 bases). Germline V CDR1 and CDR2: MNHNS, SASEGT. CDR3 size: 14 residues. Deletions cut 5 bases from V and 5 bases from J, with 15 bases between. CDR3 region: CASSTGTFLTEAFF. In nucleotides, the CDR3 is TGTGCCAGCAGTACGGGGACTTTTCTGACTGAAGCTTTCTTT.

The CDR3 bases are TGTGCCAGCAGCTGGGGGGGAACCTACGAGCAGTACTTC. Its translation is CASSWGGTYEQYF. The genes are TRBV28 and TRBJ2-7; 7 bases align to TRBD2. In germline, CDR1 is MDHEN, CDR2 SYDVKM. This CDR3 region has 13 residues. V lost 6 bases and J lost 2; bases outside the gene matches: 4.

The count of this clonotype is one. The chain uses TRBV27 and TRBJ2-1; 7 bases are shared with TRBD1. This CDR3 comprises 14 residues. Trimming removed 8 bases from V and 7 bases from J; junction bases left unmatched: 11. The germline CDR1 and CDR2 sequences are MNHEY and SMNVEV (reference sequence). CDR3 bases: TGTGCCAGCTCCTGGGGGACAGCCAATAATGAGCAGTTCTTC. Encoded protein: CASSWGTANNEQFF.

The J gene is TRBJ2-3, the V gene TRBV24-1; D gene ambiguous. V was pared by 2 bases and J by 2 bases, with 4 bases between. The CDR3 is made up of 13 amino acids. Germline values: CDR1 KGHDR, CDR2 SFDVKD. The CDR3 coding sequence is TGTGCCACCAGTGATTCGTACACAGATACGCAGTATTTT. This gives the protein CATSDSYTDTQYF.